The present entry profiles one T cell receptor beta chain with its context. Time point noted: patch test 2, 6 weeks after DPC sensitization. Treatment denoted: therapeutic diphenylcyclopropenone sensitization with weekly scalp DPC. The record originates from a study of human T cells and chemical hapten exposure. CDR1 is LGHNA and CDR2 is YNFKEQ in the germline V gene. J gave up 5 bases and V 0 bases, and 12 bases lay outside the gene matches. The CDR3 is made up of 18 amino acids. TCRdb reprocessed the RACE reads via MiXCR and lists one record per CDR3 protein. The repertoire has about 140,000 distinct CDR3 sequences, about 11% of them found once; the top ten carry around 1.4%.

The receptor was derived from a woman between 50 and 59 years old with alopecia areata. Some clones in this sample may be carry-over from other donors' samples. This chain connects TRBV4-2 to TRBJ2-5, with 10 bases that match TRBD2. The sample here was whole blood, taken in connection with sensitization to the hapten diphenylcyclopropenone (DPC). The CDR3 sequence: CASSQESGSGRTGETQYF. The CDR3 bases are TGTGCCAGCAGCCAAGAATCGGGTAGCGGGAGGACAGGGGAGACCCAGTACTTC.